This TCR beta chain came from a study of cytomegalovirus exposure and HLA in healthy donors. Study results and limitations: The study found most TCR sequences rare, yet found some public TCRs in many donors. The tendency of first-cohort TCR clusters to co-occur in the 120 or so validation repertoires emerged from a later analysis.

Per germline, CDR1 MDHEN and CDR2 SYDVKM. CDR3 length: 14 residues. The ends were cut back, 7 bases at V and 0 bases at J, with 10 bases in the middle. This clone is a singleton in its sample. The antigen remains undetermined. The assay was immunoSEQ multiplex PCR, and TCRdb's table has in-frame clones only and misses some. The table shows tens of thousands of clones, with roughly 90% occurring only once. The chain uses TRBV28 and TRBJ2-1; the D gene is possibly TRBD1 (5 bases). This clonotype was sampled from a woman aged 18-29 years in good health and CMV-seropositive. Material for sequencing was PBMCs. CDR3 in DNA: TGTGCCAGCAAGAGACAGAGCTCCTACAATGAGCAGTTCTTC. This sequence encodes CASKRQSSYNEQFF.